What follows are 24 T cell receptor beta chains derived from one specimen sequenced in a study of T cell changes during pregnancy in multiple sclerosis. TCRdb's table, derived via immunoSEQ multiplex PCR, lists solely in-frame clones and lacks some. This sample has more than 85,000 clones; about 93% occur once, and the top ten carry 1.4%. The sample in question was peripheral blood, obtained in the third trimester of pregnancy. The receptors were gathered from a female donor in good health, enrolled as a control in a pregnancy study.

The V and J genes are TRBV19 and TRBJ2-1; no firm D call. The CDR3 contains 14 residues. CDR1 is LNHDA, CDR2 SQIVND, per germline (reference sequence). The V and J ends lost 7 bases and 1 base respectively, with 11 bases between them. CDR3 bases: TGTGCCAGTACCCCCGCGTTTTCCTACAATGAGCAGTTCTTC. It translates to CASTPAFSYNEQFF.

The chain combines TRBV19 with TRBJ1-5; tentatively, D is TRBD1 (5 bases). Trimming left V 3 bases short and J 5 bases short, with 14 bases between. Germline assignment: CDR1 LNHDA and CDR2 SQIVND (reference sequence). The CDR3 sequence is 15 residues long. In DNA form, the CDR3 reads TGTGCCAGTAGTATTTCGGGACTGTCTTATCAGCCCCAGCATTTT. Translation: CASSISGLSYQPQHF.

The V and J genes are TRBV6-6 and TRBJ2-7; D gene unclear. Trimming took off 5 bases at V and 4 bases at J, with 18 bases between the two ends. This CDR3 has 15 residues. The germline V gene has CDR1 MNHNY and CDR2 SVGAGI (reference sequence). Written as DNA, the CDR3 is TGTGCCAGCAGTCCGATGCCGGGTCGCCAATACGAGCAGTACTTC. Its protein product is CASSPMPGRQYEQYF.

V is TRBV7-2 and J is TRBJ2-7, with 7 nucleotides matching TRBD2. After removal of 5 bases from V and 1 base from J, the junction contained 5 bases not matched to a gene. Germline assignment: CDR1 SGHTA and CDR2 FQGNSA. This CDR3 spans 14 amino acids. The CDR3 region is CASSPRRESYEQYF. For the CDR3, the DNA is TGTGCCAGCAGCCCCCGGCGGGAGTCCTACGAGCAGTACTTC.

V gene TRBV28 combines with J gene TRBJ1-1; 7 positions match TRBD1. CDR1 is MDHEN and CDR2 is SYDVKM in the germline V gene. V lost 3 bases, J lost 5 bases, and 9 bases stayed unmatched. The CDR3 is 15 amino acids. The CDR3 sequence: CASSFPDRVGTEAFF. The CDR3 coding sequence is TGTGCCAGCAGTTTCCCCGACAGGGTGGGGACTGAAGCTTTCTTT. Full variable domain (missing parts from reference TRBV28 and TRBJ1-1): DVKVTQSSRYLVKRTGEKVFLECVQDMDHENMFWYRQDPGLGLRLIYFSYDVKMKEKGDIPEGYSVSREKKERFSLILESASTNQTSMYLCASSFPDRVGTEAFFGQGTRLTVV.

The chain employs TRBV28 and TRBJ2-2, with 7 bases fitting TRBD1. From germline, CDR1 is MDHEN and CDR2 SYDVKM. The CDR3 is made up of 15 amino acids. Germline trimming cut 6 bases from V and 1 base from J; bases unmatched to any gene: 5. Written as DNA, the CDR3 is TGTGCCAGCAGCTCGGGACAGCTGAACACCGGGGAGCTGTTTTTT. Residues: CASSSGQLNTGELFF.

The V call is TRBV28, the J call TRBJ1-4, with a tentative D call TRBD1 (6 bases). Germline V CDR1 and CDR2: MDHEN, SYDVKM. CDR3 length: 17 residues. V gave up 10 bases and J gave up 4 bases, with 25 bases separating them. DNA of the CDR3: TGTGCCACCGTTACGGGATTACAGGGTGCAAGTAATGAAAAACTGTTTTTT. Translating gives CATVTGLQGASNEKLFF.

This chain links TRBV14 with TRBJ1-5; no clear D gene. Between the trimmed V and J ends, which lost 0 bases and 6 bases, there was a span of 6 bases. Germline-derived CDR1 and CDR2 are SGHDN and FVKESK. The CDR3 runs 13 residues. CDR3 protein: CASSQDRSQPQHF. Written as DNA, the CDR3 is TGTGCCAGCAGCCAAGATAGGAGTCAGCCCCAGCATTTT.

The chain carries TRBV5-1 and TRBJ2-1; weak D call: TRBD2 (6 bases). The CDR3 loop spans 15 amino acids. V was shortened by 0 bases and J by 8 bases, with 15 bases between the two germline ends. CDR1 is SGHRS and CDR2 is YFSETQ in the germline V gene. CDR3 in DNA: TGCGCCAGCAGCTTGGTCCGCCTAGCGCACGATGAGCAGTTCTTC. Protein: CASSLVRLAHDEQFF.

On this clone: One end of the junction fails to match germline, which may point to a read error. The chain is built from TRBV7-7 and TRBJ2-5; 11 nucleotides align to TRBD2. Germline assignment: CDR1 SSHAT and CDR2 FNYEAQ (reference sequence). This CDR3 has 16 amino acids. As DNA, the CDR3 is TGTGCTAGCAGTTACGGGACTAGCGGCGCCGGGGAGACCCAGTACTTC. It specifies CASSYGTSGAGETQYF.

The CDR3 nucleotides read TGTGCCAGTAAGACAGGGATAGCCGCGGACTACACCTTC. Residues: CASKTGIAADYTF. V and J are TRBV19 and TRBJ1-2; 7 bases are a match to TRBD1. V lost 7 bases, J lost 10 bases, and 12 bases stayed unmatched. Germline CDR1 and CDR2: LNHDA and SQIVND (reference sequence). The CDR3 covers 13 residues.

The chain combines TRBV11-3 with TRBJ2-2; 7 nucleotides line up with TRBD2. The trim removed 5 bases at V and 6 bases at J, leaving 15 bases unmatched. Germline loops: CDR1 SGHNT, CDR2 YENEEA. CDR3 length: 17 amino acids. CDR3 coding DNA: TGTGCCAGCAGCCGAGGGGCTAGCGGACTCGCGGCCGGGGAGCTGTTTTTT. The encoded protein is CASSRGASGLAAGELFF. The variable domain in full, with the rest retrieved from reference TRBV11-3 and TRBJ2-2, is EAGVVQSPRYKIIEKKQPVAFWCNPISGHNTLYWYLQNLGQGPELLIRYENEEAVDDSQLPKDRFSAERLKGVDSTLKIQPAELGDSAVYLCASSRGASGLAAGELFFGEGSRLTVL.

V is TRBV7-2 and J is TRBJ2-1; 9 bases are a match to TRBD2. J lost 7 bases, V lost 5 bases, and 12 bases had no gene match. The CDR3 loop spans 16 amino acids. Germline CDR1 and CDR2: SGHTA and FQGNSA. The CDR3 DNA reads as TGTGCCAGCAGCCGACCCTGGGTTAGCGGGAGTAATGAGCAGTTCTTC. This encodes CASSRPWVSGSNEQFF.

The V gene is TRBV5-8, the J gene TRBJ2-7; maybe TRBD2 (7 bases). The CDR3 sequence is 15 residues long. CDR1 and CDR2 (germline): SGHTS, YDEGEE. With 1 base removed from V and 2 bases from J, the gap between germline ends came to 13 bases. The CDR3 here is CASSLPGGRTYEQYF. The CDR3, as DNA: TGTGCCAGCAGCTTGCCCGGGGGGCGGACCTACGAGCAGTACTTC.

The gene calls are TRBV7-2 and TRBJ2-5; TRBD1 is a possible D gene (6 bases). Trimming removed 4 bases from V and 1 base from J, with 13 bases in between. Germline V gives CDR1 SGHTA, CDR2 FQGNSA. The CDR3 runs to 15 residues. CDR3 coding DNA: TGTGCCAGCAGCTGGACCAGGGGCGCCCAAGAGACCCAGTACTTC. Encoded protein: CASSWTRGAQETQYF.

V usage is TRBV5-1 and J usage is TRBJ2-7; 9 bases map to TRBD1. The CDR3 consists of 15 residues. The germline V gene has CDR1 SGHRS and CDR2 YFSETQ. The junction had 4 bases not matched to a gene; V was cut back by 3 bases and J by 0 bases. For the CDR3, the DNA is TGCGCCAGCAGCTCGTACAGGGGGCCCTCCTACGAGCAGTACTTC. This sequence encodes CASSSYRGPSYEQYF.

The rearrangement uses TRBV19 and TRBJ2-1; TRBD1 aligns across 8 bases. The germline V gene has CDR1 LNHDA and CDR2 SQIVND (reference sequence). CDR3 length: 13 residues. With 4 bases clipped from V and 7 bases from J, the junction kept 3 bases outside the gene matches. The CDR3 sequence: CASSTDRGNEQFF. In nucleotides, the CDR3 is TGTGCCAGTAGTACTGACAGGGGTAATGAGCAGTTCTTC.

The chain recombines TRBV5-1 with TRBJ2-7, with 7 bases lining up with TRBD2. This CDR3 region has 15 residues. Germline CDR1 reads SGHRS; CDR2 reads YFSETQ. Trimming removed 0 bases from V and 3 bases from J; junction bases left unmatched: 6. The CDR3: CASSLEAGVLYEQYF. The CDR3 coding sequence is TGCGCCAGCAGCTTGGAGGCGGGAGTTCTCTACGAGCAGTACTTC.

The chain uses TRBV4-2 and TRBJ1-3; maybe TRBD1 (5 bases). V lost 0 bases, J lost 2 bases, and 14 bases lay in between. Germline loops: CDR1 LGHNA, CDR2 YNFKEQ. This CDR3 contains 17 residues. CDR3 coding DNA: TGTGCCAGCAGCCAAGAGATTCCGGCAGGGACTGGAAACACCATATATTTT. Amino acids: CASSQEIPAGTGNTIYF.

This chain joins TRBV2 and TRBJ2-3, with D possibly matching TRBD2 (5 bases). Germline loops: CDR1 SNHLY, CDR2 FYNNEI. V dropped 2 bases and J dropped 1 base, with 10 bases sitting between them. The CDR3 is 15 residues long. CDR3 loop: CASSELIGGTDTQYF. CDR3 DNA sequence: TGTGCCAGCAGTGAACTTATCGGGGGCACAGATACGCAGTATTTT.

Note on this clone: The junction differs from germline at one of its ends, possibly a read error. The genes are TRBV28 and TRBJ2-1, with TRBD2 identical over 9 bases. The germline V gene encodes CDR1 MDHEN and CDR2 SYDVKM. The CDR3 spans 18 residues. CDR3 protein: CASSELAGTTTSHNEQFF. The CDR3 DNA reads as TGTGCCAGCAGTGAACTAGCGGGTACCACCACCTCCCACAATGAGCAGTTCTTC. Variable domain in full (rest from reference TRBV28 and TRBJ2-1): DVKVTQSSRYLVKRTGEKVFLECVQDMDHENMFWYRQDPGLGLRLIYFSYDVKMKEKGDIPEGYSVSREKKERFSLILESASTNQTSMYLCASSELAGTTTSHNEQFFGPGTRLTVL.

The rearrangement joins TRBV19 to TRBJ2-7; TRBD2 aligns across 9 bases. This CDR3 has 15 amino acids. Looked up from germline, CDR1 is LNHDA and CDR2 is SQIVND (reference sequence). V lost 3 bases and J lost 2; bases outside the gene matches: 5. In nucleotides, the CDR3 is TGTGCCAGTAGTATTTTTTTAGCGGGAGCCTACGAGCAGTACTTC. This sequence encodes CASSIFLAGAYEQYF.

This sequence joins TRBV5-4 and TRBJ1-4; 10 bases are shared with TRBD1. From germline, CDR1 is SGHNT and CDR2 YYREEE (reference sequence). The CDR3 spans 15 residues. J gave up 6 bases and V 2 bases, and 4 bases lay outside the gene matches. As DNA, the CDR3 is TGTGCCAGCAGCTTAGGCGGACAGGGGGATGAAAAACTGTTTTTT. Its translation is CASSLGGQGDEKLFF.

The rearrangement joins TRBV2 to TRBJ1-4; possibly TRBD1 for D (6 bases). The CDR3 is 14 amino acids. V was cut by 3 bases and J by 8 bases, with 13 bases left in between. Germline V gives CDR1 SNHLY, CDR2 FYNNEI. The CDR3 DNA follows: TGTGCCAGCAGTGATTGGGACATTTACGAAAAACTGTTTTTT. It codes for CASSDWDIYEKLFF.